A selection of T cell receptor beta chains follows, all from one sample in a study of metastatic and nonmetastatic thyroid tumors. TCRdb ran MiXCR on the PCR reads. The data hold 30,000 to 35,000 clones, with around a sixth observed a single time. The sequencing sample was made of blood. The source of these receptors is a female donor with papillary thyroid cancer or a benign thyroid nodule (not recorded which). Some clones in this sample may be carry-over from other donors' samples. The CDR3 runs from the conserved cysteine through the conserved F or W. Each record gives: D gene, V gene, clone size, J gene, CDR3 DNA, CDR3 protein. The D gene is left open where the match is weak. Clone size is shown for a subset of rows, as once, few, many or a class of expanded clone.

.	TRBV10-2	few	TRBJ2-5	TGCGCCAGCAGTGAGTCGAGGGGTCAGGGAGATACCCAGTACTTC	CASSESRGQGDTQYF
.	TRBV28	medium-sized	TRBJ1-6	TGTGCCAGCAGACGTACAGGGAGCTCCTATAATTCACCCCTCCACTTT	CASRRTGSSYNSPLHF
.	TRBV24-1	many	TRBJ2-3	TGTGCCACGTCAGAGTTTAACGGAGATACGCAGTATTTT	CATSEFNGDTQYF
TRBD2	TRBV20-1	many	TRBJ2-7	TGCAGTGCCCTCCGGACTAGCGGGAGACCTCGAATCCTTTACGAGCAGTACTTC	CSALRTSGRPRILYEQYF
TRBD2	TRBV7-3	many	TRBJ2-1	TGTGCCAGCAGTCTCGGGGCGGGACTATTAAATGAGCAGTTCTTC	CASSLGAGLLNEQFF
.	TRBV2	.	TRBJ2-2	TGTGCCAGCAGCCGTGACTGGAACACCGGGGAGCTGTTTTTT	CASSRDWNTGELFF
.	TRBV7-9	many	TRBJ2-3	TGTGCCAGCAGCCCTCGGGCCCCGGAGAGGGGGAGCACAGATACGCAGTATTTT	CASSPRAPERGSTDTQYF
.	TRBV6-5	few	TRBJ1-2	TGTGCCAGCATTTACTCATTGGCAGGACTTGGCTACGGCTACACCTTC	CASIYSLAGLGYGYTF
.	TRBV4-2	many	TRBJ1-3	TGTGCCAGCAGCCGCTTTCTCACAGGGTCTACGTCTGGAAACACCATATATTTT	CASSRFLTGSTSGNTIYF
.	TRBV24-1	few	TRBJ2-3	TGTGCCACCAGTATCGGGACGATGTCTAGCACAGATACACAGTATTTT	CATSIGTMSSTDTQYF
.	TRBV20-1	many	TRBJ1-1	TGCAGTGCTAGATATCCGGGGGCTGCCACTGAAGCTTTCTTT	CSARYPGAATEAFF
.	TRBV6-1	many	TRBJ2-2	TGTGCCAGCACGAGCAGGCAGCGTTACACCGGGGAGCTGTTTTTT	CASTSRQRYTGELFF
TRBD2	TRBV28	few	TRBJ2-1	TGTGCCAGCATCGAATGGGAGGGAGGTACATACAATGAGCAGTTCTTC	CASIEWEGGTYNEQFF
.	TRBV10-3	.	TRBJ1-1	TGTGCCATCATTGAGTCGGGCGCTAACACTGAAGCTTTCTTT	CAIIESGANTEAFF
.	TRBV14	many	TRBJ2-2	TGTGCCAGCAGCCCTGTTACCGGGGAGCTGTTTTTT	CASSPVTGELFF
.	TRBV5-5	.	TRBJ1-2	TGTGCCAGCAGTCGTAGGACAGAAGACTATTGCTACACCTTT	CASSRRTEDYCYTF
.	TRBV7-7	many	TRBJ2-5	TGTGCTAGCAGCTTTAGTAGCGGAGAGACCCAGTACTTC	CASSFSSGETQYF
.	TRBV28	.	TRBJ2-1	TGTGCCAGCAGTCCCCAGGGCATAGGGAGTAATGAGCAGTTCTTC	CASSPQGIGSNEQFF
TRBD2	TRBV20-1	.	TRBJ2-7	TGCAGTGCTCAGACTAGCGAGAGCTCCTACGAGCAGTACTTC	CSAQTSESSYEQYF
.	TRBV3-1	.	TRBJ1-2	TGTGCCAGCAGCCCCAAGGGGAACTATGGCTACACCTTC	CASSPKGNYGYTF
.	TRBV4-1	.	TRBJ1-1	TGCGCCAGCAGCCAAGTTCCGGGGGCGGAGACTGAAGCTTTCTTT	CASSQVPGAETEAFF
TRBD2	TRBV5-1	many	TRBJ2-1	TGCGCCAGCAGCCTTCACTCTAGCGGGAAGACCTACAATGAGCAGTTCTTC	CASSLHSSGKTYNEQFF
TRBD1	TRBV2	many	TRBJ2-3	TGTGCCAGCAGACCCGACAGGGCTAGCACAGATACGCAGTATTTT	CASRPDRASTDTQYF
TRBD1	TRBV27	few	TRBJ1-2	TGTGCCAGCAGTCCCCGGGACAGACGGTATGGCTACACCTTC	CASSPRDRRYGYTF
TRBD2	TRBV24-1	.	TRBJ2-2	TGTGCCACCAGTGAACCGGGACTAGAGGGAGTAGGGGAGCTGTTTTTT	CATSEPGLEGVGELFF
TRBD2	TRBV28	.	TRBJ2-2	TGTGCCAGTTGTGGGACTACCTGGGAGCTGTTTTTT	CASCGTTWELFF
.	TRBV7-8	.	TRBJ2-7	TGTGCCAGCAGCTTAGGGGCAGGAATATCCTACGAGCAGTACTTC	CASSLGAGISYEQYF
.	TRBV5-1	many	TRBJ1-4	TGCGCCAGCAGCCCCTACTCTAGCCGTAATGAAAAACTGTTTTTT	CASSPYSSRNEKLFF
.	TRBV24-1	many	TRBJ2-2	TGTGCCACCAGTGATTTGGGGGGGACTCTTTCCGGGGAGCTGTTTTTT	CATSDLGGTLSGELFF
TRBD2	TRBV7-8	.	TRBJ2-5	TGTGCCAGCAGCTCTGGACTAGCGGGCATGGAGACCCAGTACTTC	CASSSGLAGMETQYF
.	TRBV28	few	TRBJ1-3	TGTGCCAGCAGCATTGGGGCAGGGGCGAAGGGAAACACCATATATTTT	CASSIGAGAKGNTIYF
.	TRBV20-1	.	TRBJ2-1	TGCAGTGCTATAGATGCTCTAACTAGCAACAATGAGCAGTGCTTC	CSAIDALTSNNEQCF
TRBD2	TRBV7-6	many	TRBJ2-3	TGTGCCAGCAGCCGACTAGCCTCAAGCACAGATACGCAGTATTTT	CASSRLASSTDTQYF
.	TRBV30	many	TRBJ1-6	TGTGCCATTTTGCAGGATAATTCACCCCTCCACTTT	CAILQDNSPLHF
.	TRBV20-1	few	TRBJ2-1	TGCAGTGCTAGAGACGCAAGGAGAGGGGATTACAATGAGCAGTTCTTC	CSARDARRGDYNEQFF
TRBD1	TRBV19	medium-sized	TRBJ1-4	TGTGCCAGTAGTATCACCGGGACAGTTAATGAAAAACTGTTTTTT	CASSITGTVNEKLFF
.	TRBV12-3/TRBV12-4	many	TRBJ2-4	TGTGCCAGCAGTTTACACGGACAGGCCAAAAACATTCAGTACTTC	CASSLHGQAKNIQYF
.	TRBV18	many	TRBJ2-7	TGTGCCAGCTCACAAAAGACGGGATCAACCAGGGAGCAGTACTTC	CASSQKTGSTREQYF
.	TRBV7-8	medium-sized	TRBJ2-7	TGTGCCAGCAGCCCCGGGACCTACGAGCAGTACTTC	CASSPGTYEQYF
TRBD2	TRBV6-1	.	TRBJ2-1	TGTTCCAGCAGTGAAGGGTCTAGCGGGAGCAATGAGCAGTTCTTC	CSSSEGSSGSNEQFF
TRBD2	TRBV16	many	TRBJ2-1	TGTGCCAGCAGCCAAGGAAGGTTAGCGGGGACCTACAATGAGCAGTTCTTC	CASSQGRLAGTYNEQFF